A selection of T cell receptor beta chains follows, all from one sample in a study of blood T cell repertoires in COVID-19. Only in-frame clones appear in the TCRdb table, and some are missing; sequencing was by immunoSEQ multiplex PCR. The sample lists hundreds of thousands of clones, roughly 86% occurring once. The sequencing input was peripheral blood. These receptors all stem from a human donor in a cohort sampled during active COVID-19. Each CDR3 is given with its conserved first and last residue. The D gene is left open where the match is weak. Part of the rows lack a size; the others show once, few, many or a class for expanded clones.

-,TRBV6-2/TRBV6-3,few,TRBJ2-7,CASSFSTYEQYF,TGTGCCAGCAGTTTTTCAACCTACGAGCAGTACTTC
TRBD1,TRBV7-6,-,TRBJ1-1,CASSPWTGRGTEAFF,TGTGCCAGCAGCCCCTGGACGGGCAGGGGGACTGAAGCTTTCTTT
TRBD1,TRBV6-6,once,TRBJ1-1,CASRPGQGFMNTEAFF,TGTGCCAGCAGGCCGGGACAGGGATTCATGAACACTGAAGCTTTCTTT
-,TRBV10-3,-,TRBJ1-1,CAISARENTEAFF,TGTGCCATCAGTGCAAGAGAAAACACTGAAGCTTTCTTT
TRBD1,TRBV2,-,TRBJ1-4,CASDRGSEKLFF,TGTGCCAGCGACAGGGGCTCGGAAAAACTGTTTTTT
-,TRBV7-2,-,TRBJ2-2,CASSDLMGRGNTGELFF,TGTGCCAGCAGCGACCTGATGGGTCGGGGGAACACCGGGGAGCTGTTTTTT
-,TRBV7-2,once,TRBJ1-1,CASSLSLGDTEAFF,TGTGCCAGCAGCTTAAGTCTCGGTGACACTGAAGCTTTCTTT
TRBD1,TRBV6-2/TRBV6-3,-,TRBJ1-2,CASSLDRGRYTF,TGTGCCAGCAGTTTGGACAGGGGACGCTACACCTTC
-,TRBV30,-,TRBJ2-3,CAWSVPGTDTQYF,TGTGCCTGGAGTGTCCCCGGCACAGATACGCAGTATTTT
-,TRBV7-9,-,TRBJ1-5,CASSKGGNQPQHF,TGTGCCAGCAGCAAAGGAGGGAATCAGCCCCAGCATTTT
-,TRBV14,-,TRBJ2-7,CASSPGIRRAGRRRQYF,TGTGCCAGCAGCCCGGGCATACGACGGGCAGGGAGGAGAAGGCAGTACTTC
TRBD2,TRBV30,-,TRBJ2-3,CASTSASSTDTQYF,TGTGCCTCGACTAGCGCATCTAGCACAGATACGCAGTATTTT
TRBD1,TRBV30,-,TRBJ1-5,CAWGQGLGNQPQHF,TGTGCCTGGGGACAGGGACTCGGCAATCAGCCCCAGCATTTT
TRBD1,TRBV18,-,TRBJ1-1,CASSPRGQGARTEAFF,TGTGCCAGCTCACCTCGCGGACAGGGGGCCCGGACTGAAGCTTTCTTT
-,TRBV5-1,-,TRBJ1-1,CASSLGGTQGTEAFF,TGCGCCAGCAGCTTGGGAGGGACACAAGGTACTGAAGCTTTCTTT
TRBD1,TRBV19,-,TRBJ2-3,CASSDRDTDTQYF,TGTGCCAGTTCCGACAGGGACACCGATACGCAGTATTTT
TRBD1,TRBV9,-,TRBJ1-1,CASSTRGDTEAFF,TGTGCCAGCAGCACCAGGGGGGACACTGAAGCTTTCTTT
-,TRBV6-5,once,TRBJ2-1,CASSTRGLYNEQFF,TGTGCCAGCAGTACCCGGGGTCTCTACAATGAGCAGTTCTTC
-,TRBV20-1,-,TRBJ1-2,CSAWGGYGYTF,TGCAGTGCATGGGGGGGTTATGGCTACACCTTC
TRBD2,TRBV24-1,once,TRBJ2-5,CATSGGLAGTQETQYF,TGTGCCACCAGTGGGGGACTAGCGGGTACCCAAGAGACCCAGTACTTC
-,TRBV7-3,-,TRBJ1-2,CASSYQGSYGYTF,TGTGCCAGCAGCTATCAGGGATCCTATGGCTACACCTTC
-,TRBV27,-,TRBJ2-7,CASSLRGLPFYEQYF,TGTGCCAGCAGTTTACGGGGACTCCCTTTCTACGAGCAGTACTTC
-,TRBV28,many,TRBJ2-7,CASERDRDSSSYEQYF,TGTGCCAGCGAACGCGACAGGGACTCGAGCTCCTACGAGCAGTACTTC
-,TRBV7-9,-,TRBJ1-1,CASSSNSNTEAFF,TGTGCCAGCAGCTCCAACTCGAACACTGAAGCTTTCTTT
TRBD1,TRBV5-6,-,TRBJ1-2,CASSLEWTGGSSGYTF,TGTGCCAGCAGCTTGGAGTGGACAGGGGGTTCTAGTGGCTACACCTTC
TRBD1,TRBV6-1,-,TRBJ1-4,CASSETGQGPEKLFF,TGTGCCAGCAGTGAGACGGGACAGGGCCCAGAAAAACTGTTTTTT
TRBD2,TRBV4-2,-,TRBJ2-7,CASSQEGQRGYEQYF,TGTGCCAGCAGCCAAGAGGGCCAGCGGGGCTACGAGCAGTACTTC